This entry is about one T cell receptor beta chain. Its antigen is not identified. Using immunoSEQ multiplex PCR, the repertoire was profiled, and TCRdb retains in-frame clones only, with some absent. The sample shows about 45,000 clones, 63% of them seen only once. The CDR3 contains 15 residues. Germline CDR1 is SNHLY and CDR2 is FYNNEI. The V end lost 3 bases, the J end lost 9 bases, and 18 bases lay between the germline ends. This entry comes from a study of radiotherapy plus CTLA-4 blockade in lung cancer. Study background: Among patients, 15% to 20% showed objective responses, and around 30% had disease control.

The study's findings and limits: Increased serum interferon-beta after radiation also reportedly predicted response strongly.

The chain recombines TRBV2 with TRBJ2-1, with D perhaps TRBD2 (5 bases). The sequencing used peripheral blood, collected from a patient treated with radiotherapy plus ipilimumab. The TCR was taken from a human donor with non-small cell lung cancer who had a partial response to radiotherapy plus ipilimumab. As DNA, the CDR3 is TGTGCCAGCAGTGATAGTGGGAGCACCTTAGCTGAGCAGTTCTTC. Amino acid sequence: CASSDSGSTLAEQFF. Together with reference TRBV2 and TRBJ2-1, the CDR3 gives the full variable domain: EPEVTQTPSHQVTQMGQEVILRCVPISNHLYFYWYRQILGQKVEFLVSFYNNEISEKSEIFDDQFSVERPDGSNFTLKIRSTKLEDSAMYFCASSDSGSTLAEQFFGPGTRLTVL.